This TCR beta chain was identified in a study of blood T cell repertoires in COVID-19. In the study overall: Acute and convalescent COVID-19 samples came from the United States, Italy and Spain. PBMCs, B-cell-depleted T cells, or T cells were the source of the cDNA or gDNA that made up the material.

The V gene's germline CDR1 is MNHEY and CDR2 SVGAGI. This CDR3 has 14 amino acids. V gave up 4 bases and J gave up 8 bases, with 17 bases separating them. Original processing methods: Estimation of nucleated cell counts was performed using reference gene primer amplification. TCRdb's copy holds only in-frame clones and misses some; the assay was immunoSEQ multiplex PCR. D and trimming come from the DNA, and the V and J calls and clone size come from that table. The table records about 130,000 clones, roughly 84% of them present only once. This clonotype originated in a man aged 55 to 69 with acute or convalescent COVID-19. This rearrangement joins TRBV6-5 to TRBJ1-2, with D perhaps TRBD1 (5 bases). Sequenced material: peripheral blood. CDR3 sequence (DNA): TGTGCCAGCAGTTCGCGAAGCCAGGGTGCCGGCTACACCTTC. It is translated as CASSSRSQGAGYTF.